This T cell receptor beta chain derives from a study of T cell changes during pregnancy in multiple sclerosis. Trimming left V 8 bases short and J 3 bases short, with 8 bases between. Germline V gives CDR1 MNHNY, CDR2 SVGAGI (reference sequence). The CDR3 length is 11 residues. Repertoires were generated with immunoSEQ multiplex PCR, while TCRdb's copy carries only in-frame clones and drops some. Of about 40,000 clones in the sample, just over 90% were seen once. The chain couples TRBV6-6 to TRBJ2-7; possibly TRBD1 for D (6 bases). The TCR comes from a female donor with multiple sclerosis, enrolled in a pregnancy study. The sequencing here drew on peripheral blood, taken before pregnancy. CDR3 bases: TGTGCCAGCGGCAGGGGCTACGAGCAGTACTTC. Amino acids: CASGRGYEQYF.